Listed below are T cell receptor beta chains from one sample, sequenced in a study of blood T cell repertoires in COVID-19. Libraries were prepared by immunoSEQ multiplex PCR; TCRdb keeps only in-frame clonotypes and omits some of them. The sample lists 39,000 or so clones, just over 90% occurring once. The sample taken for sequencing was peripheral blood. Source of these receptors: a man aged 45-65 years with active COVID-19. Both conserved end residues are part of each CDR3. D genes are given only for firm matches. Only part of the rows carry a size: once, few, many, or a class if the clone is expanded.

TRBJ2-7,TRBV6-6,.,TRBD1,CASSKSGTGFYEQYF,TGTGCCAGCAGTAAGTCCGGGACAGGATTCTACGAGCAGTACTTC
TRBJ2-3,TRBV30,.,TRBD2,CAWSAGRGVDTQYF,TGTGCCTGGAGCGCTGGGAGGGGCGTTGATACGCAGTATTTT
TRBJ1-1,TRBV19,.,.,CASSMPATGNTEAFF,TGTGCCAGTAGTATGCCCGCGACAGGAAACACTGAAGCTTTCTTT
TRBJ2-5,TRBV23-1,.,.,CASSQSVDSPETQYF,TGCGCCAGCAGTCAATCAGTCGACAGCCCAGAGACCCAGTACTTC
TRBJ2-7,TRBV27,.,.,CASRPSGAYEQYF,TGTGCCAGCCGTCCGTCGGGGGCCTACGAGCAGTACTTC
TRBJ1-1,TRBV9,.,.,CASSAQVDSEAFF,TGTGCCAGCAGCGCCCAGGTGGATTCCGAAGCTTTCTTT
TRBJ2-7,TRBV11-2,.,TRBD1,CASSPLGQARSYEQYF,TGTGCCAGCAGCCCACTAGGACAGGCTCGGTCCTACGAGCAGTACTTC
TRBJ2-7,TRBV12-3/TRBV12-4,few,.,CASSLALKQYF,TGTGCCAGCAGTTTAGCCCTAAAGCAGTACTTC
TRBJ1-4,TRBV4-3,once,.,CASSQVARDNEKLFF,TGCGCCAGCAGCCAAGTCGCCAGGGATAATGAAAAACTGTTTTTT
TRBJ1-1,TRBV18,.,.,CASSRSIQGGLMNTEAFF,TGTGCCAGCTCACGCTCAATACAGGGAGGGCTCATGAACACTGAAGCTTTCTTT